These 24 T cell receptor beta chains originate from one sample sequenced in a study of beta chain features in type 1 diabetes. Expressed TCRB transcripts got sequenced, as all isolated RNA was reverse transcribed. This table comes from immunoSEQ multiplex PCR, and its TCRdb copy is limited to in-frame clones, with some not included. The sample carries about 450,000 clones, more than 9.5% recorded once. Sample: naive CD4+ T cells from blood. All receptors come from a woman between 18 and 29 years old in good health.

The genes are TRBV18 and TRBJ2-5; D gene unclear. With 4 bases removed from V and 2 bases from J, the gap between germline ends came to 8 bases. The germline CDR1 and CDR2 sequences are KGHSH and LQKENI. CDR3 length: 13 residues. In DNA form, the CDR3 reads TGTGCCAGCTCACGACATCCACAAGAGACCCAGTACTTC. Translating gives CASSRHPQETQYF.

V and J are TRBV29-1 and TRBJ2-2; TRBD1 matches 8 bases. V was pared by 5 bases and J by 6 bases, with 14 bases of the junction left unmatched. This CDR3 spans 16 amino acids. Germline CDR1 reads SQVTM; CDR2 reads ANQGSEA. The CDR3 sequence is CSVHIPGRGHAGELFF. As DNA, the CDR3 is TGCAGCGTTCATATCCCGGGCAGGGGGCACGCCGGGGAGCTGTTTTTT.

This sequence joins TRBV7-9 and TRBJ2-5; a weak D match, TRBD2 (5 bases). The CDR3 contains 14 residues. Germline V gives CDR1 SEHNR, CDR2 FQNEAQ (reference sequence). V was shortened by 7 bases and J by 5 bases, with 17 bases between the two germline ends. CDR3 DNA sequence: TGTGCCAGCACACCAACTAGGTCTTGGGAGACCCAGTACTTC. This codes for CASTPTRSWETQYF.

This clone was detected a few times. The gene calls are TRBV15 and TRBJ2-3, with 9 bases identical to TRBD2. The CDR3 length is 15 residues. Germline lookup yields CDR1 LNHNV and CDR2 YYDKDF (reference sequence). V gave up 8 bases and J gave up 4 bases; unmatched junction bases: 10. DNA for the CDR3: TGTGCCACCCGTCTTAGCGGGAGCGGGGCAGATACGCAGTATTTT. It codes for CATRLSGSGADTQYF.

This clone was seen many times. The chain has TRBV10-3 and TRBJ2-5; D is perhaps TRBD1 (6 bases). The germline V and J ends were trimmed by 3 bases and 5 bases, with 10 bases remaining between them. The CDR3 runs 13 residues. Germline CDR1 and CDR2: ENHRY and SYGVKD. In DNA form, the CDR3 reads TGTGCCATCAGTGAACAGGGATACGAGACCCAGTACTTC. Protein sequence: CAISEQGYETQYF.

The gene calls are TRBV4-3 and TRBJ2-4; 8 positions match TRBD2. CDR1 is LGHNA, CDR2 YSLEER, per germline. The V and J ends lost 0 bases and 2 bases, in that order; junction bases with no gene match: 6. This CDR3 has 17 residues. CDR3 nucleotides: TGCGCCAGCAGCCAAGAATCCGGGGGGGGCCCCAAAAACATTCAGTACTTC. It specifies CASSQESGGGPKNIQYF.

This clone was seen a few times. The J gene is TRBJ2-7, the V gene TRBV7-2; tentatively, D is TRBD1 (6 bases). Germline assignment: CDR1 SGHTA and CDR2 FQGNSA. This CDR3 comprises 13 residues. Trimming took 4 bases from V and 3 from J, leaving 10 bases between them. This chain's CDR3 is CASSSGHLYEQYF. The CDR3 DNA sequence: TGTGCCAGCAGCTCGGGACACCTCTACGAGCAGTACTTC.

The chain employs TRBV15 and TRBJ2-1, with 9 bases aligning to TRBD2. This CDR3 is 15 amino acids long. V was clipped by 1 base and J by 5 bases; unmatched bases: 3. CDR1 and CDR2 from the germline V gene are LNHNV and YYDKDF (reference sequence). The CDR3 here is CATSRVAGVDNEQFF. Here the CDR3 DNA reads TGTGCCACCAGCAGAGTAGCGGGAGTCGACAATGAGCAGTTCTTC.

The V call is TRBV7-2, the J call TRBJ2-5; TRBD1 matches at 9 bases. The trim removed 5 bases at V and 4 bases at J, leaving 8 bases unmatched. There are 15 residues in the CDR3. Germline loops: CDR1 SGHTA, CDR2 FQGNSA. The chain's CDR3 is CASSHRDRVVETQYF. As DNA, the CDR3 is TGTGCCAGCAGCCACCGGGACAGGGTTGTAGAGACCCAGTACTTC.

A few counts support this clone. The rearrangement joins TRBV9 to TRBJ2-3, with 9 positions matching TRBD1. The CDR3 is 18 amino acids. The germline V gene has CDR1 SGDLS and CDR2 YYNGEE. V trimming: 1 base; J trimming: 0 bases; junction bases outside the gene matches: 9. CDR3 DNA sequence: TGTGCCAGCAGCGTACGGCCCTCCGACAGGGGGAGCACAGATACGCAGTATTTT. Protein sequence: CASSVRPSDRGSTDTQYF.

V gene TRBV9 combines with J gene TRBJ1-4, with unresolved D. Trimming shortened V by 4 bases and J by 3 bases, and 10 bases separated the two germline ends. The CDR3 length is 14 residues. Germline V lookup: CDR1 SGDLS, CDR2 YYNGEE. The chain's CDR3 is CASSRFLANEKLFF. The CDR3 region has the DNA TGTGCCAGCAGCCGGTTTTTGGCTAATGAAAAACTGTTTTTT.

The rearrangement uses TRBV18 and TRBJ1-2, with 7 positions matching TRBD1. CDR3 size: 14 residues. Unmatched junction bases numbered 7, after V lost 6 bases and J lost 3 bases. Germline CDR1 KGHSH, CDR2 LQKENI. In nucleotides, the CDR3 is TGTGCCAGCTCGGGACAGCTTCAAGACTATGGCTACACCTTC. This sequence encodes CASSGQLQDYGYTF.

In this sample, this clone turned up a few times. The chain uses TRBV11-1 and TRBJ1-1; 9 bases are shared with TRBD1. CDR3 length equals 12 residues. After removal of 6 bases from V and 7 bases from J, the junction contained 3 bases not matched to a gene. Germline loops: CDR1 SGHAT, CDR2 FQDESV (reference sequence). As DNA, the CDR3 is TGTGCCAGCAGTGAGGACAGGGGTGAAGCTTTCTTT. This translates into CASSEDRGEAFF. The full variable domain, with the rest looked up from reference TRBV11-1 and TRBJ1-1, is EAEVAQSPRYKITEKSQAVAFWCDPISGHATLYWYRQILGQGPELLVQFQDESVVDDSQLPKDRFSAERLKGVDSTLKIQPAELGDSAMYLCASSEDRGEAFFGQGTRLTVV.

This clone was counted only a few times. This chain joins TRBV7-7 and TRBJ2-5; D is undetermined. CDR1 and CDR2 (germline): SSHAT, FNYEAQ (reference sequence). CDR3 length: 12 amino acids. Trimming took 5 bases from V and 7 from J, leaving 11 bases between them. The CDR3 is CASSEPLGTQYF. The CDR3 DNA reads as TGTGCCAGCAGCGAACCTTTGGGGACCCAGTACTTC.

This chain joins TRBV5-4 and TRBJ2-5; weak D call: TRBD1 (6 bases). Trimming left V 0 bases short and J 5 bases short, with 14 bases between. The CDR3 totals 15 residues. CDR1 is SGHNT and CDR2 is YYREEE in the germline V gene (reference sequence). DNA of the CDR3: TGTGCCAGCAGCTTGGCCGTAGGGGGTCTCGAGACCCAGTACTTC. Protein sequence: CASSLAVGGLETQYF.

This chain links TRBV5-4 with TRBJ2-2, with D possibly being TRBD1 (5 bases). Germline V gene lookup returns CDR1 SGHNT and CDR2 YYREEE (reference sequence). The CDR3 has 16 residues. Trimming pared 1 base from V and 4 bases from J, leaving 14 bases between. The CDR3 bases are TGTGCCAGCAGCTTGCCTGGCAGAAGGGGCACCGGGGAGCTGTTTTTT. Translated, it gives CASSLPGRRGTGELFF.

This chain joins TRBV19 and TRBJ2-1; D is unclear. The CDR3 totals 13 residues. Deletions cut 1 base from V and 7 bases from J, with 8 bases between. Germline CDR1 is LNHDA and CDR2 is SQIVND (reference sequence). The chain's CDR3 is CASSIAVDNEQFF. The CDR3 DNA reads TGTGCCAGTAGTATAGCGGTGGATAATGAGCAGTTCTTC.

This clone has just a few counts. The V gene is TRBV27, the J gene TRBJ1-2; no reliable D call. Between the trimmed V and J ends, which lost 4 bases and 0 bases, there was a span of 9 bases. The length of the CDR3 is 14 residues. Germline-derived CDR1 and CDR2 are MNHEY and SMNVEV (reference sequence). The CDR3 sequence is CASSSTETNYGYTF. In DNA, the CDR3 is TGTGCCAGCAGTTCGACGGAAACTAACTATGGCTACACCTTC.

This clone has a count of ten or more. This chain connects TRBV29-1 to TRBJ2-7; 10 bases match TRBD1. With 7 bases clipped from V and 6 bases from J, the junction kept 9 bases outside the gene matches. Germline CDR1 and CDR2: SQVTM and ANQGSEA. CDR3 length: 13 residues. The CDR3 DNA follows: TGCAGCGGCGGACAGGGGGACATCGGCGAGCAGTACTTC. This encodes CSGGQGDIGEQYF.

V is TRBV28 and J is TRBJ2-5, with 9 bases that match TRBD2. CDR1 is MDHEN, CDR2 SYDVKM, per germline. The CDR3 runs 13 residues. V lost 6 bases and J lost 5; bases outside the gene matches: 4. DNA for the CDR3: TGTGCCAGCAGATTAAGCGGGAGGGAGACCCAGTACTTC. Translating gives CASRLSGRETQYF.

This rearrangement joins TRBV5-6 to TRBJ2-7, with D perhaps assigned TRBD1 or TRBD2 (5 bases each). V gave up 1 base and J gave up 5 bases, with 13 bases separating them. This CDR3 region has 14 residues. The V gene's germline CDR1 is SGHDT and CDR2 YYEEEE. The DNA for the CDR3 is TGTGCCAGCAGCTTGTGGGGGACCGAGGACGAGCAGTACGTC. Encoded protein: CASSLWGTEDEQYV.

A remark on this clone: A much larger clone lies one base from this, so it may be a read error. In DNA, the CDR3 is TGTGCCAGCAGCCAATCTGGGGCCAACGTCCTGACTTTC. Amino acids: CASSQSGANVLTF. This chain connects TRBV4-2 to TRBJ2-6; D uncertain. The germline V gene has CDR1 LGHNA and CDR2 YNFKEQ. Trimming removed 2 bases from V and 1 base from J, with 0 bases in between. The CDR3 contains 13 residues.

This clone has at least ten counts. This rearrangement joins TRBV30 to TRBJ1-2; D is unclear. Germline CDR1 reads GTSNPN; CDR2 reads SVGIG (reference sequence). Trimming shortened V by 1 base and J by 4 bases, and 16 bases separated the two germline ends. The CDR3 length is 15 residues. DNA of the CDR3: TGTGCCTGGAGTGCCTGGCGGGCCTCTAGCTATGGCTACACCTTC. It translates to CAWSAWRASSYGYTF.

The chain couples TRBV9 to TRBJ2-3; D is ambiguous. In germline, CDR1 is SGDLS, CDR2 YYNGEE. Between the trimmed V and J ends, which lost 1 base and 1 base, there was a span of 4 bases. The CDR3 is made up of 13 amino acids. CDR3 coding DNA: TGTGCCAGCAGCGTAATGGGCACAGATACGCAGTATTTT. It specifies CASSVMGTDTQYF.